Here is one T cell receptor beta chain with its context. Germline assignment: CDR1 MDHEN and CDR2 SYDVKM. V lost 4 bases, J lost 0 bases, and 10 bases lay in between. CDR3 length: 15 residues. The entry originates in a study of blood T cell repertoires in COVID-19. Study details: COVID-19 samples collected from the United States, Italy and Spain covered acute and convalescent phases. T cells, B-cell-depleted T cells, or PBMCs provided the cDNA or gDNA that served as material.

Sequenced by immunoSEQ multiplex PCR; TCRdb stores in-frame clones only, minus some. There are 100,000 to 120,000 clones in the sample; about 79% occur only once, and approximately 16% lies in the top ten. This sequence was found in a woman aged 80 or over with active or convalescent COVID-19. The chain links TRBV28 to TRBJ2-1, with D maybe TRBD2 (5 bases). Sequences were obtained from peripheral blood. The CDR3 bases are TGTGCCAGCAGTTCGCGGAGGAGCTCCTACAATGAGCAGTTCTTC. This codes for CASSSRRSSYNEQFF.